This T cell receptor beta chain was found in a study of T-cell memory formation after mild COVID-19. From germline, CDR1 is GTSNPN and CDR2 SVGIG (reference sequence). The trim removed 4 bases at V and 7 bases at J, leaving 13 bases unmatched. This CDR3 has 17 amino acids. Via MiXCR, TCRdb re-called the 5' RACE reads, giving one row per CDR3 protein. The sample lists 85,000 to 120,000 distinct CDR3 sequences, approximately 13% occurring once. The chain combines TRBV30 with TRBJ2-6, with 10 bases lining up with TRBD2. Sequenced sample: PBMCs or a T cell subset sorted from them (not recorded which). The sequence was obtained from an adult woman who had mild COVID-19 (a few samples of this study predate the infection). Cell type and time point are not known. The chain's CDR3 is CAWTATLAGTGANVLTF. CDR3 bases: TGTGCCTGGACTGCGACACTAGCGGGGACCGGAGCCAACGTCCTGACTTTC.